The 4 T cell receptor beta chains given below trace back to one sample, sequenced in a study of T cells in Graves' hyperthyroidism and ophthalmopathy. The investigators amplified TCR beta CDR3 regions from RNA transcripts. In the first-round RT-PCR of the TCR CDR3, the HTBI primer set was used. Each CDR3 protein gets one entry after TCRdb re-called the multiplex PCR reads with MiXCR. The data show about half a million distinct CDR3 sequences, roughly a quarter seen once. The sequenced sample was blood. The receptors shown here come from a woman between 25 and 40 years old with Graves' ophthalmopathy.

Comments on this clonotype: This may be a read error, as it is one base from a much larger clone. CDR3 residues: CSASPGANTGELCF. CDR3 DNA: TGCAGTGCTAGCCCGGGGGCGAACACCGGGGAGCTGTGTTTT. V gene TRBV20-1 combines with J gene TRBJ2-2; D tentatively reads TRBD1 or TRBD2 (6 bases each). Per the germline V gene, CDR1 is DFQATT and CDR2 is SNEGSKA (reference sequence). The CDR3 extends over 14 amino acids.

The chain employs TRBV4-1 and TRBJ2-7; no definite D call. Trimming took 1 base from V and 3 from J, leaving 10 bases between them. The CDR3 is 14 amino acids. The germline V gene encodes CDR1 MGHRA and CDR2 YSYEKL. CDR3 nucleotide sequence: TGCGCCAGCAGCCAAGGACGGTTAGGCTACGAGCAGTACTTC. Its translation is CASSQGRLGYEQYF.

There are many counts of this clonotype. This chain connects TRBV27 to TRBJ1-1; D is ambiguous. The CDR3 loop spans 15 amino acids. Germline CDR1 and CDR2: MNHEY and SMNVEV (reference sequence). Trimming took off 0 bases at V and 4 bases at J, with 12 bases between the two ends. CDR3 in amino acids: CASSLSRPSFTEAFF. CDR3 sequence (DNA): TGTGCCAGCAGTTTATCGAGACCGTCGTTCACTGAAGCTTTCTTT.

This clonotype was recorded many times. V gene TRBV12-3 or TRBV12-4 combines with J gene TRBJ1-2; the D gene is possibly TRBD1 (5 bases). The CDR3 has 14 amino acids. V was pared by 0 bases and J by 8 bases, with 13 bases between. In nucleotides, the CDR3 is TGTGCCAGCAGTTTAGCGCTGGGGGAGCTGGGCTACACCTTC. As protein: CASSLALGELGYTF.